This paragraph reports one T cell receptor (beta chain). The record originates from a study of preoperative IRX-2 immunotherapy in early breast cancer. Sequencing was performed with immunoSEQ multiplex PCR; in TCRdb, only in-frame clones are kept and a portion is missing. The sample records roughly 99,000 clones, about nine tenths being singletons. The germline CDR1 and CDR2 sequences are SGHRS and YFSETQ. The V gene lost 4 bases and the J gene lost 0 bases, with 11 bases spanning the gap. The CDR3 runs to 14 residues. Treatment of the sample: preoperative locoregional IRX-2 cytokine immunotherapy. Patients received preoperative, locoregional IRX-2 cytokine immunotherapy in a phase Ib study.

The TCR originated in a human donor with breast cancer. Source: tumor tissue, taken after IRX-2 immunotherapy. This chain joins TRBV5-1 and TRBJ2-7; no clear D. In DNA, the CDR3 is TGCGCCAGCAGCGGAGACATCGCCTCCTACGAGCAGTACTTC. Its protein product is CASSGDIASYEQYF. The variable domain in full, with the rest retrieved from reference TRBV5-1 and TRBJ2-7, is KAGVTQTPRYLIKTRGQQVTLSCSPISGHRSVSWYQQTPGQGLQFLFEYFSETQRNKGNFPGRFSGRQFSNSRSEMNVSTLELGDSALYLCASSGDIASYEQYFGPGTRLTVT.